What follows are 13 T cell receptor beta chains derived from one specimen sequenced in a study of long-term antiretroviral therapy in people with HIV (dated by TCRdb to between 2020 and 2023). The immunoSEQ hsTCRB v3.0 assay was used at survey level resolution to sequence the TRB variable region. Held by TCRdb, this immuneACCESS table contains in-frame sequences only and omits some clones. Under half of the omission traces to an unresolved V gene where checked; the cause of the rest is unknown. Counted in this sample were tens of thousands of clones; roughly 84% of them appeared once. Of the sample, 6.5% to 9% is held by the ten largest clones. The starting material was unsorted PBMCs, obtained 3 years after starting antiretroviral therapy. Source of these receptors: a man aged 40-50 years with HIV.

The J gene is TRBJ1-1, the V gene TRBV19, with D hard to call. V was clipped by 10 bases and J by 4 bases, with 10 bases between them. The CDR3 spans 11 residues. CDR1 LNHDA and CDR2 SQIVND come from the germline V gene (reference sequence). The CDR3 loop reads CATGGSTEAFF. CDR3 sequence (DNA): TGTGCCACCGGAGGGAGCACTGAAGCTTTCTTT.

The chain couples TRBV30 to TRBJ2-7, with no clear D. V was clipped by 2 bases and J by 6 bases, with 17 bases between them. Germline V lookup: CDR1 GTSNPN, CDR2 SVGIG (reference sequence). The CDR3 totals 14 residues. The CDR3 DNA reads TGTGCCTGGAGTTTGAAGACCGGGCCCAGCGAGCAGTACTTC. Translated: CAWSLKTGPSEQYF.

This clone came up once. The rearrangement joins TRBV29-1 to TRBJ1-1, with a weak D call TRBD1 (6 bases). V lost 1 base and J lost 7, with 13 bases in between. The CDR3 has 13 residues. Germline-derived CDR1 and CDR2 are SQVTM and ANQGSEA. CDR3 sequence reads: CSVEGGGKVEAFF. CDR3 nucleotides: TGCAGCGTTGAAGGAGGGGGGAAGGTTGAAGCTTTCTTT.

The chain recombines TRBV6-1 with TRBJ1-2; D is possibly TRBD1 (6 bases). Germline-derived CDR1 and CDR2 are MNHNS and SASEGT. The CDR3 consists of 13 residues. Trimming removed 4 bases from V and 5 bases from J, with 11 bases in between. The DNA for the CDR3 is TGTGCCAGCAGTGTGGACAGCGGATATGGCTACACCTTC. Protein product: CASSVDSGYGYTF.

This rearrangement joins TRBV11-3 to TRBJ1-1; a possible D gene is TRBD1 (6 bases). V dropped 8 bases and J dropped 0 bases, with 16 bases sitting between them. CDR1 and CDR2 from the germline V gene are SGHNT and YENEEA. The CDR3 covers 15 residues. Written as DNA, the CDR3 is TGTGCCAGCCGCTCTGGGGGCACAATGAACACTGAAGCTTTCTTT. It translates to CASRSGGTMNTEAFF.

V and J are TRBV11-2 and TRBJ2-3; maybe TRBD2 (5 bases). The V and J ends lost 1 base and 3 bases respectively, with 11 bases between them. This CDR3 spans 15 amino acids. From germline, CDR1 is SGHAT and CDR2 FQNNGV. The CDR3 DNA reads TGTGCCAGCAGCTTAGTAGACGGGATAACAGATACGCAGTATTTT. Its protein is CASSLVDGITDTQYF.

This clone showed up just once. The rearrangement links TRBV19 to TRBJ2-3; a weak D match, TRBD2 (6 bases). In germline, CDR1 is LNHDA, CDR2 SQIVND (reference sequence). Trimming removed 3 bases from V and 4 bases from J, with 8 bases in between. This CDR3 is 13 amino acids long. CDR3 in amino acids: CASSMAGSDTQYF. CDR3 coding DNA: TGTGCCAGTAGTATGGCGGGGTCAGATACGCAGTATTTT.

V gene TRBV5-1 combines with J gene TRBJ1-2; TRBD1 agrees at 8 bases. Germline V gene lookup returns CDR1 SGHRS and CDR2 YFSETQ. The CDR3 is 12 residues long. The trim removed 3 bases at V and 6 bases at J, leaving 1 base unmatched. The CDR3, as DNA: TGCGCCAGCAGCTCGACAGGGGATGGCTACACCTTC. Translating gives CASSSTGDGYTF. Drawing the rest from reference TRBV5-1 and TRBJ1-2, the complete variable domain is KAGVTQTPRYLIKTRGQQVTLSCSPISGHRSVSWYQQTPGQGLQFLFEYFSETQRNKGNFPGRFSGRQFSNSRSEMNVSTLELGDSALYLCASSSTGDGYTFGSGTRLTVV.

The chain has TRBV27 and TRBJ2-3; 10 bases are shared with TRBD1. The CDR3 is 16 residues long. Germline-derived CDR1 and CDR2 are MNHEY and SMNVEV (reference sequence). Trimming removed 1 base from V and 5 bases from J; junction bases left unmatched: 6. The CDR3 here is CASSLWGQGREDTQYF. The CDR3 DNA follows: TGTGCCAGCAGTTTATGGGGACAGGGGCGGGAAGATACGCAGTATTTT.

V usage is TRBV6-5 and J usage is TRBJ2-2; no clear D gene. Deletions cut 0 bases from V and 3 bases from J, with 11 bases between. Germline CDR1 MNHEY, CDR2 SVGAGI. The CDR3 length is 16 residues. CDR3 sequence: CASSYSARRDTGELFF. Written as DNA, the CDR3 is TGTGCCAGCAGTTACTCGGCCAGACGGGACACCGGGGAGCTGTTTTTT.

V gene TRBV7-3 combines with J gene TRBJ1-6, with 8 bases fitting TRBD1. V trimming: 7 bases; J trimming: 5 bases; junction bases outside the gene matches: 13. The germline gives CDR1 SGHTA, CDR2 FQGTGA. The CDR3 runs 17 residues. The CDR3: CASITFGTGDNNSPLHF. Here the CDR3 DNA reads TGTGCCAGCATCACCTTTGGGACAGGAGATAATAATTCACCCCTCCACTTT.

V and J are TRBV13 and TRBJ2-7; TRBD1 might be the D (7 bases). V lost 0 bases and J 4 bases, leaving 13 bases between the germline ends. CDR1 and CDR2 from the germline V gene are PRHDT and FYEKMQ (reference sequence). CDR3 length: 15 residues. CDR3 protein: CASSLGGQGGYEQYF. CDR3 coding DNA: TGTGCCAGCAGCTTAGGAGGGCAGGGGGGTTACGAGCAGTACTTC.

The chain is built from TRBV9 and TRBJ1-2, with D possibly TRBD1 on 6 matching bases. V was pared by 0 bases and J by 4 bases, with 13 bases between. The germline CDR1 and CDR2 sequences are SGDLS and YYNGEE. This CDR3 spans 15 amino acids. The CDR3: CASSVESGAGYGYTF. CDR3 nucleotides: TGTGCCAGCAGCGTAGAGTCAGGGGCGGGCTATGGCTACACCTTC.